Given below is one TCR beta chain in context. Seattle researchers signed up patients amid active infection and tracked them longitudinally. Per the original data handling: Reference gene primer amplification gave nucleated cell count estimates. The assay was immunoSEQ multiplex PCR, and TCRdb's table has in-frame clones only and misses some. V, J and clone size were drawn from that table, and D and trimming were deduced from the DNA. The table includes about 160,000 clones, around 87% detected once. The ends were cut back, 1 base at V and 2 bases at J, with 15 bases in the middle. The germline V gene encodes CDR1 MNHEY and CDR2 SMNVEV (reference sequence). The CDR3 is 16 residues long. The source of the sample is a study of blood T cell repertoires in COVID-19. Study summary: The study drew acute and convalescent COVID-19 samples from the United States, Italy and Spain. The cDNA or gDNA used as material had been derived from T cells, B-cell-depleted T cells, or PBMCs.

The material sequenced was peripheral blood. The V gene is TRBV27, the J gene TRBJ2-7; maybe TRBD2 (5 bases). The sequence derives from a young man with COVID-19, enrolled during active disease. The CDR3 region has the DNA TGTGCCAGCAGTTTATTTCTGGCGGGTACCCCCTACGAGCAGTACTTC. Translation gives CASSLFLAGTPYEQYF.